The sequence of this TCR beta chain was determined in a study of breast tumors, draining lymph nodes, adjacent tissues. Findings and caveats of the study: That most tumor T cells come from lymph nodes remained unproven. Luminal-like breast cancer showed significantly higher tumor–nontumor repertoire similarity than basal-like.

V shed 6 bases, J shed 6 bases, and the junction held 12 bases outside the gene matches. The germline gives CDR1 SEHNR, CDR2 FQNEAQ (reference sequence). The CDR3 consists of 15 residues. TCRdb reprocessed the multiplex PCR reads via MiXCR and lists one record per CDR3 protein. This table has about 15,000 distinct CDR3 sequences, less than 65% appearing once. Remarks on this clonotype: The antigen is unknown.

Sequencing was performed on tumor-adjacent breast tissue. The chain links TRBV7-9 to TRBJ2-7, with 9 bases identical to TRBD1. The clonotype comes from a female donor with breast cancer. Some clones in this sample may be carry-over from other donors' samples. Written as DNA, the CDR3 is TGTGCCAGCAGTACGGCCGGGACAGGGTGGGCCGAGCAGTACTTC. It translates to CASSTAGTGWAEQYF.